The entry that follows covers one T cell receptor beta chain sequence. CDR1 SGHNT and CDR2 YYREEE come from the germline V gene (reference sequence). V was trimmed by 6 bases and J by 2 bases, leaving 11 bases between them. The CDR3 is 14 residues long. The data are from a study of blood T cell repertoires in COVID-19. Background on the study: The origin of the acute and convalescent COVID-19 samples was the United States, Italy and Spain. PBMCs, B-cell-depleted T cells, or T cells were the source of the cDNA or gDNA that made up the material.

Authors' analysis steps: Amplification with reference gene primers provided the estimates of nucleated cell counts. Produced via immunoSEQ multiplex PCR; TCRdb's table is partial and in-frame only. The DNA gave D and trimming, while V, J and clone size come from that table. The data show 70,000 to 90,000 clones, roughly 80% seen once. The chain links TRBV5-4 to TRBJ2-2, with D possibly matching TRBD2 (6 bases). The sample was peripheral blood. The source of this sequence is a human donor in a cohort sampled during active COVID-19. CDR3 residues: CASNTGSNTGELFF. CDR3 bases: TGTGCCAGCAACACCGGGAGCAACACCGGGGAGCTGTTTTTT. Supplemented by reference TRBV5-4 and TRBJ2-2, the full variable domain reads ETGVTQSPTHLIKTRGQQVTLRCSSQSGHNTVSWYQQALGQGPQFIFQYYREEENGRGNFPPRFSGLQFPNYSSELNVNALELDDSALYLCASNTGSNTGELFFGEGSRLTVL.